The sequence of this T cell receptor beta chain was determined in a study of T cells after somatic rescue of genetic block. The CDR3 sequence is 13 residues long. Germline lookup yields CDR1 MNHEY and CDR2 SMNVEV (reference sequence). J gave up 7 bases and V 5 bases, and 5 bases lay outside the gene matches. TCRdb's table, derived via immunoSEQ multiplex PCR, lists solely in-frame clones and lacks some. The table includes 70,000 to 95,000 clones, 75% to 90% detected once. The clonotype originates from a woman between 18 and 29 years old. The sample taken for sequencing was peripheral blood mononuclear cells (PBMCs). This sequence joins TRBV27 and TRBJ2-1, with 7 bases fitting TRBD2. The CDR3 DNA is TGTGCCAGCAGTCTGGGGGGAGGGAATGAGCAGTTCTTC. This codes for CASSLGGGNEQFF.